This T cell receptor (beta chain) was found in a study of T cells in Graves' hyperthyroidism and ophthalmopathy. In patients aged 18 to 65, hyperthyroidism was newly diagnosed, with duration under 2 months. The PBMCs studied were ones that came from about 10 ml fresh peripheral blood. Amplification of TCR beta CDR3 regions used RNA as the template. A first-round RT-PCR of the TCR CDR3 used the HTBI primer set. In TCRdb, the multiplex PCR reads were re-called with MiXCR into one record per CDR3 protein. The sample gives hundreds of thousands of distinct CDR3 sequences, approximately 36% of which show up once; roughly 30% is in the top ten. Points on this clonotype: This could be a read error, since a much larger clone is one nucleotide away.

Sequenced: blood. The TCR sequence derives from a woman in her forties with Graves' hyperthyroidism.

CDR3 sequence: CASSIGRTAAQHF. Written as DNA, the CDR3 is TGTGCCAGTAGTATAGGTAGGACGGCGGCCCAGCATTTT. The J gene is TRBJ1-5, the V gene TRBV19; D is unresolved. The V and J ends lost 1 base and 11 bases respectively, with 12 bases between them. The CDR3 runs 13 residues. The V gene's germline CDR1 is LNHDA and CDR2 SQIVND (reference sequence).